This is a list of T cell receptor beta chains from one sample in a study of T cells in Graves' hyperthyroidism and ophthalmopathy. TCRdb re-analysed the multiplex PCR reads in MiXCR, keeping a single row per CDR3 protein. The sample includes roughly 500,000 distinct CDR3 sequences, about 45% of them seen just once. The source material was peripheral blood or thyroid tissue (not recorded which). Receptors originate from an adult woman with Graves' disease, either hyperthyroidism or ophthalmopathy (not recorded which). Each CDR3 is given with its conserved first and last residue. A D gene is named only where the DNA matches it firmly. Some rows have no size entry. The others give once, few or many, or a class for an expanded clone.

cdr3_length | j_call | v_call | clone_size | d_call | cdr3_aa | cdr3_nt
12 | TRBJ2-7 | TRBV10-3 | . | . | CAISTGNYEQYF | TGTGCCATCAGCACAGGGAACTACGAGCAGTACTTC
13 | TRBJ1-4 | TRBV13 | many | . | CASSRRINEKLFF | TGTGCCAGCAGCCGACGGATTAATGAAAAACTGTTTTTT
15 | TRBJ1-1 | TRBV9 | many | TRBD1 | CASSVGPGGDTEAFF | TGTGCCAGCAGCGTAGGACCAGGGGGGGACACTGAAGCTTTCTTT
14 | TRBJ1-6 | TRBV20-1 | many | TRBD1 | CSALRTGVNSPLHF | TGCAGTGCTTTGCGGACAGGGGTTAATTCACCCCTCCACTTT
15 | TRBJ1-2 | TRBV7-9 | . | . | CASSSTGGASYGYTF | TGTGCCAGCAGCTCAACGGGGGGCGCGAGCTATGGCTACACCTTC
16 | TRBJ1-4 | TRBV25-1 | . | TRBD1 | CASSATRTGGNEKLFF | TGTGCCAGCAGTGCGACGAGGACAGGGGGAAATGAAAAACTGTTTTTT
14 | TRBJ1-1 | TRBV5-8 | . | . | CASSLQTGTLGAFF | TGTGCCAGCAGCTTACAGACGGGGACACTTGGAGCTTTCTTT
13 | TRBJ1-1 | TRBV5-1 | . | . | CASRGQSNTEAFF | TGCGCCAGCAGAGGACAATCGAACACTGAAGCTTTCTTT
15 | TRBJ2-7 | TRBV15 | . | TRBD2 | CASSKPGLRIYEQYF | TGTGCCAGCAGCAAACCGGGACTAAGAATCTACGAGCAGTACTTC
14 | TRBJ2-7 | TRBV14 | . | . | CASSRNEGGYEQYF | TGTGCCAGCAGCCGCAACGAGGGGGGTTACGAGCAGTACTTC
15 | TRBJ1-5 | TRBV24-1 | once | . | CATSSGPVINQPRHF | TGTGCCACCAGTTCGGGTCCAGTGATCAATCAGCCCCGGCATTTT
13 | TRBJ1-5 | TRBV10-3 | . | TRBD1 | CAIRGQIYQPQHF | TGTGCCATCAGGGGACAGATATATCAGCCCCAGCATTTT
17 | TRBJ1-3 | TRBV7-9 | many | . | CASSGPPGDLSGNTIYF | TGTGCCAGCAGCGGACCTCCAGGGGACCTCTCTGGAAACACCATATATTTT
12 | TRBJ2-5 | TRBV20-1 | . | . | CSASPVQETQYF | TGCAGTGCTAGTCCCGTACAAGAGACCCAGTACTTC
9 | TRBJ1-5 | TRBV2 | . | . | CATHQPQHF | TGTGCCACCCATCAGCCCCAGCATTTT
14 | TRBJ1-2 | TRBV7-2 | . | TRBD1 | CASTEQGGGYGYTF | TGTGCCAGCACCGAACAGGGGGGCGGCTATGGCTACACCTTC
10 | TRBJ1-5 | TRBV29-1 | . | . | CSVDISGQHF | TGCAGCGTTGATATCTCCGGACAGCATTTT
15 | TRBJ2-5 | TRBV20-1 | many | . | CSARRPGTRGETQYF | TGCAGTGCTAGACGGCCCGGGACCCGGGGGGAGACCCAGTACTTC
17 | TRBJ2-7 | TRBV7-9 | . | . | CASSPILRQLASYEQYF | TGTGCCAGCAGTCCGATTCTGAGACAGCTAGCTTCCTACGAGCAGTACTTC
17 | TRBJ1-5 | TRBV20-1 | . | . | CSARDPSPGNSNQPQHF | TGCAGTGCTAGAGATCCGTCGCCCGGGAATAGCAATCAGCCCCAGCATTTT
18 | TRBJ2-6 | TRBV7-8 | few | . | CASSPPNRVASGANVLTF | TGTGCCAGCTCCCCGCCTAACAGGGTCGCCTCTGGGGCCAACGTCCTGACTTTC
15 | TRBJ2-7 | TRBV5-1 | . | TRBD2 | CASSSGLAGPHEQYF | TGCGCCAGCAGCTCCGGACTAGCGGGGCCACACGAGCAGTACTTC
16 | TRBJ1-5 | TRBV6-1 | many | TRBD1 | CASSTPPGTGRQPQHF | TGTGCCAGCAGTACCCCCCCCGGGACAGGGAGACAGCCCCAGCATTTT
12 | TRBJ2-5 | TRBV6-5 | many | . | CASSPVSETQYF | TGTGCCAGCAGCCCTGTGTCGGAGACCCAGTACTTC
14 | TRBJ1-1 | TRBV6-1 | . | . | CAAIWAAGNTEAFF | TGTGCCGCTATTTGGGCCGCGGGGAACACTGAAGCTTTCTTT
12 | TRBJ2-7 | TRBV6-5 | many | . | CASSRSAREQYF | TGTGCCAGCAGTAGGTCGGCGCGCGAGCAGTACTTC
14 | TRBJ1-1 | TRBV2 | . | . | CASSYSGGGTEAFF | TGTGCCAGCAGTTATAGTGGAGGAGGTACTGAAGCTTTCTTT
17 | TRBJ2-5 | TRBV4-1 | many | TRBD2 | CASSQDQTSGPQETQYF | TGCGCCAGCAGCCAAGACCAGACTAGCGGCCCTCAAGAGACCCAGTACTTC
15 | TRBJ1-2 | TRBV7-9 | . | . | CASSVALGGNYGYTF | TGTGCCAGCAGCGTTGCCCTCGGGGGCAACTATGGCTACACCTTC
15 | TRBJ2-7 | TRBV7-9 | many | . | CASSHEFPGPYEQYF | TGTGCCAGCAGCCACGAATTTCCGGGACCCTACGAGCAGTACTTC
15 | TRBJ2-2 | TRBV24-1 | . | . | CATSKPGENTGELFF | TGTGCCACCAGTAAACCGGGAGAGAACACCGGGGAGCTGTTTTTT
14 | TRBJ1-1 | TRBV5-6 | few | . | CASSLTGRRTEAFF | TGTGCCAGCAGCTTAACCGGGAGGCGCACTGAAGCTTTCTTT
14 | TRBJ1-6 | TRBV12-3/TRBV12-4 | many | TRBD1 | CASSSGQNNSPLHF | TGTGCCAGCAGCTCGGGACAGAATAATTCACCCCTCCACTTT
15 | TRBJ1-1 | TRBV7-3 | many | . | CASSLGSGPNTEAFF | TGTGCCAGCAGCTTAGGGAGTGGTCCGAACACTGAAGCTTTCTTT
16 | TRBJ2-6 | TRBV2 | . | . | CASSYSTRAGANVLTF | TGTGCCAGCAGTTACTCGACTAGAGCTGGGGCCAACGTCCTGACTTTC
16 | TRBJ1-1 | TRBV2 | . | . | CASSGTGRRPNTEAFF | TGTGCCAGCAGTGGAACAGGGAGGAGACCGAACACTGAAGCTTTCTTT
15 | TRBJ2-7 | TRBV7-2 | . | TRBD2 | CASSLRRGASYEQYF | TGTGCCAGCAGCCTGAGGCGGGGGGCCTCCTACGAGCAGTACTTC
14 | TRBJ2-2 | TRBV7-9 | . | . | CASRFALGTGELFF | TGTGCCAGCAGATTTGCTCTGGGTACCGGGGAGCTGTTTTTT
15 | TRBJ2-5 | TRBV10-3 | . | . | CAISESRANQETQYF | TGTGCCATCAGTGAGTCGAGGGCAAATCAAGAGACCCAGTACTTC
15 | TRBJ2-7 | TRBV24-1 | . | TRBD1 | CATSDPDRGAYEQYF | TGTGCCACCAGTGATCCGGACAGGGGGGCCTACGAGCAGTACTTC
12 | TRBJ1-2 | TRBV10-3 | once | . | CAISEQGDGYTF | TGTGCCATCAGTGAACAGGGTGATGGCTACACCTTC
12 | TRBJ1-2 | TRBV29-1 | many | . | CSVGEQGYGYTF | TGCAGCGTTGGGGAACAAGGGTATGGCTACACCTTC
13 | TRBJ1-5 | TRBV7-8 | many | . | CASSYGAGQPQHF | TGTGCCAGCAGCTACGGGGCTGGTCAGCCCCAGCATTTT
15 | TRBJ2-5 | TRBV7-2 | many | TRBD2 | CASSLLLAGGGTQYF | TGTGCCAGCAGCTTGTTACTAGCGGGAGGCGGGACCCAGTACTTC
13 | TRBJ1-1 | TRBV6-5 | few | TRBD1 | CASRAQGATEAFF | TGTGCCAGCAGGGCACAGGGGGCAACTGAAGCTTTCTTT
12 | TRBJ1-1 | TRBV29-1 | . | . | CSVELVGREAFF | TGCAGCGTTGAACTGGTGGGGCGGGAGGCTTTCTTT
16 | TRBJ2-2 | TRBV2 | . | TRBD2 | CASSPNSGTSTGELFF | TGTGCCAGCTCACCGAATAGCGGGACTAGCACCGGGGAGCTGTTTTTT
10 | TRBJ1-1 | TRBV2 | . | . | CARRGTEAFF | TGTGCCAGAAGGGGCACTGAAGCTTTCTTT
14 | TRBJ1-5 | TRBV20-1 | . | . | CSARAPDGGETQHF | TGCAGTGCTAGAGCCCCAGACGGGGGAGAGACCCAGCATTTT
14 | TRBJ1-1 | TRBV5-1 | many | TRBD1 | CASSSGQGYTEAFF | TGTGCCAGCAGCTCGGGACAGGGTTACACTGAAGCTTTCTTT
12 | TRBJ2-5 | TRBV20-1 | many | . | CSAAGARETQYF | TGCAGTGCCGCGGGGGCGCGAGAGACCCAGTACTTC
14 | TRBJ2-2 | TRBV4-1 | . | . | CASSQDFLGGELFF | TGCGCCAGCAGCCAAGATTTCCTAGGCGGGGAGCTGTTTTTT
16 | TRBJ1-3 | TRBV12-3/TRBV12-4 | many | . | CASSVTPRSLGNTIYF | TGTGCCAGCAGTGTCACCCCGCGGAGCCTCGGAAACACCATATATTTT
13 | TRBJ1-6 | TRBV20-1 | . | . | CSASSSGDSPLHF | TGCAGTGCTAGTTCGTCAGGGGATTCACCCCTCCACTTT
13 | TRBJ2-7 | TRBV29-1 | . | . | CSVARHRDYEQYF | TGCAGCGTTGCCCGACACAGGGACTACGAGCAGTACTTC
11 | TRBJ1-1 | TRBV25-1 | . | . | CAWGAGVEAFF | TGTGCCTGGGGGGCTGGAGTTGAAGCTTTCTTT
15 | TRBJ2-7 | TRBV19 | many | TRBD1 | CASSTGQGYASEQYF | TGTGCCAGTAGTACCGGACAGGGGTATGCGAGCGAGCAGTACTTC
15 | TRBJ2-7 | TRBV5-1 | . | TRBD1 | CASSLRQGAESGQYF | TGCGCCAGCAGCTTGCGGCAGGGGGCGGAATCGGGGCAGTACTTC